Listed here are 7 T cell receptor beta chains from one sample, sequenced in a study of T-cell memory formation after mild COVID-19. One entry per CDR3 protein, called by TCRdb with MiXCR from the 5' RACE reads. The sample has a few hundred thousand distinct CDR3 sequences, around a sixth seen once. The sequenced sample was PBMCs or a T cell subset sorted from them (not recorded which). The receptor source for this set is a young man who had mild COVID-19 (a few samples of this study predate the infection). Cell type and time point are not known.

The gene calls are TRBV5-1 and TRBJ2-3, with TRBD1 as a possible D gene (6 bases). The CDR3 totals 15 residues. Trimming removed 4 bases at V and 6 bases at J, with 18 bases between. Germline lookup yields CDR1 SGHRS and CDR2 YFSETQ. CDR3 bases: TGCGCCAGCAGCAGTGGAGGACAGCTGACGGATACGCAGTATTTT. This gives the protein CASSSGGQLTDTQYF.

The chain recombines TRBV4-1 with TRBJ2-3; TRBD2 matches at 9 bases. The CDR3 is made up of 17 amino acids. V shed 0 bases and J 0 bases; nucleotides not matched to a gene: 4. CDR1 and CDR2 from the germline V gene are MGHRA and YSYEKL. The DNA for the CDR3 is TGCGCCAGCAGCCAAGATTTAGCGGGGGAAAGCACAGATACGCAGTATTTT. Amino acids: CASSQDLAGESTDTQYF.

The CDR3, as DNA: TGTGCCAGCAGCACAGGGGGCAATCAGCCCCAGCATTTT. Residues: CASSTGGNQPQHF. V and J are TRBV7-8 and TRBJ1-5, with 7 bases that match TRBD1. The CDR3 loop spans 13 amino acids. The ends lost 5 bases at V and 2 bases at J; junction bases unmatched: 0. Germline CDR1 and CDR2: SGHVS and FQNEAQ. The whole variable domain, filled in from reference TRBV7-8 and TRBJ1-5, reads GAGVSQSPRYKVAKRGQDVALRCDPISGHVSLFWYQQALGQGPEFLTYFQNEAQLDKSGLPSDRFFAERPEGSVSTLKIQRTQQEDSAVYLCASSTGGNQPQHFGDGTRLSIL.

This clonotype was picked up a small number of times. This chain's CDR3 is CAISEAGVTYEQYV. The CDR3 DNA is TGTGCCATCAGTGAGGCGGGGGTAACCTACGAGCAGTACGTC. This chain links TRBV10-3 with TRBJ2-7, with 7 bases fitting TRBD2. The CDR3 is 14 amino acids. Losses at the gene ends were 2 bases for V and 2 bases for J; bases not matched to a gene: 3. In germline, CDR1 is ENHRY, CDR2 SYGVKD.

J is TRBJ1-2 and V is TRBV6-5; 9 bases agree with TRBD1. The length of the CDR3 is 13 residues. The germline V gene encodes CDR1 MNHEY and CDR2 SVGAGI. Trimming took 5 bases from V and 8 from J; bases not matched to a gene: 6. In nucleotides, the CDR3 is TGTGCCAGCAGTCCGGGACAGGGAAGGGGCTACACCTTC. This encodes CASSPGQGRGYTF.

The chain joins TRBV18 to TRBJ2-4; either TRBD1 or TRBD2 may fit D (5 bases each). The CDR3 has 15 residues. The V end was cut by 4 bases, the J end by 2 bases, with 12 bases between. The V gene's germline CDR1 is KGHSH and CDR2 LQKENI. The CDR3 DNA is TGTGCCAGCTCACGCCCAGGGACGACCAAAAACATTCAGTACTTC. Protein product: CASSRPGTTKNIQYF.

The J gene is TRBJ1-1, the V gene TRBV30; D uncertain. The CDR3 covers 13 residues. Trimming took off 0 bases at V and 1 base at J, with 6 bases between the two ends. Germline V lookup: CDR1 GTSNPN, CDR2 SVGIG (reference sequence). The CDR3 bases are TGTGCCTGGAGTGTAGCGAAGAACACTGAAGCTTTCTTT. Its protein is CAWSVAKNTEAFF.